A selection of T cell receptor beta chains follows, all from one sample in a study of human T cells and chemical hapten exposure. TCRdb analysed the RACE reads with MiXCR anew, one entry per CDR3 protein. Among 340,000 or so distinct CDR3 sequences, around 7% were seen once, and the ten largest hold about 8%. This specimen was whole blood, taken in connection with sensitization to the hapten diphenylcyclopropenone (DPC). The receptors derive from a woman between 18 and 30 years old with alopecia areata. Some clones in this sample may be carry-over from other donors' samples. The CDR3 runs from the conserved cysteine through the conserved F or W. Fields, in order: J gene, clone size, D gene, CDR3 length, V gene, CDR3 protein, CDR3 DNA. A D gene is named only where the DNA matches it firmly. Rows give clone size only sometimes, using once, few, many, or a class for an expanded clone.

TRBJ1-1,few,TRBD1,14,TRBV6-5,CASSYSGTGPEAFF,TGTGCCAGCAGTTACTCCGGGACAGGGCCTGAAGCTTTCTTT
TRBJ2-3,.,.,16,TRBV7-2,CASSLSEIKSTDTQYF,TGTGCCAGCAGCTTATCCGAGATCAAGAGCACAGATACGCAGTATTTT
TRBJ2-7,few,.,15,TRBV28,CASSLKRQGGYEQYF,TGTGCCAGCAGCCTCAAGCGACAGGGAGGGTACGAGCAGTACTTC
TRBJ1-4,few,TRBD1,15,TRBV7-2,CASSYRQGAGEKLFF,TGTGCCAGCAGCTATAGACAGGGTGCAGGAGAAAAACTGTTTTTT
TRBJ2-6,many,.,15,TRBV7-9,CASSLAPSGANVLTF,TGTGCCAGCAGCTTAGCACCCTCTGGGGCCAACGTCCTGACTTTC
TRBJ2-3,few,TRBD2,15,TRBV27,CASSFPAGGQDTQYF,TGTGCCAGCAGTTTCCCAGCGGGGGGTCAGGATACGCAGTATTTT
TRBJ2-5,many,.,14,TRBV2,CASSEASFQETQYF,TGTGCCAGCAGTGAAGCTAGTTTCCAAGAGACCCAGTACTTC
TRBJ1-1,.,.,17,TRBV6-1,CASSEVFLGRVNTEAFF,TGTGCCAGCAGTGAAGTGTTCTTGGGGCGGGTGAACACTGAAGCTTTCTTT
TRBJ2-1,.,TRBD1,15,TRBV7-8,CASFFYPGQNNEQFF,TGTGCCAGCTTTTTTTACCCGGGACAGAACAATGAGCAGTTCTTC
TRBJ2-3,many,.,12,TRBV29-1,CSVGYGPDTQYF,TGCAGCGTTGGGTATGGGCCAGATACGCAGTATTTT
TRBJ2-2,many,TRBD1,16,TRBV4-3,CASSQGGTGNTGELFF,TGCGCCAGCAGCCAAGGTGGGACAGGGAACACCGGGGAGCTGTTTTTT
TRBJ2-5,few,TRBD2,17,TRBV12-3/TRBV12-4,CASSPRLAGFSKETQYF,TGTGCCAGCAGTCCGCGGCTAGCGGGGTTTTCGAAAGAGACCCAGTACTTC
TRBJ2-3,few,TRBD2,16,TRBV20-1,CSARDLRLAGEDTQYF,TGCAGTGCTAGAGACCTCAGACTAGCGGGGGAAGATACGCAGTATTTT
TRBJ1-1,once,.,14,TRBV5-6,CASSRGRLGGEAFF,TGTGCCAGCAGCCGGGGACGTCTGGGGGGTGAAGCTTTCTTT
TRBJ2-1,.,TRBD2,16,TRBV6-2/TRBV6-3,CASSDPGTSGGYEQFF,TGTGCCAGCAGTGACCCAGGGACTAGCGGGGGGTATGAGCAGTTCTTC
TRBJ2-1,.,.,15,TRBV6-2/TRBV6-3,CASSHPSGPYNEQFF,TGTGCCAGCAGCCACCCCAGCGGCCCCTACAATGAGCAGTTCTTC
TRBJ1-6,.,.,14,TRBV4-1,CASSQQFYNSPLHF,TGCGCCAGCAGTCAGCAGTTTTATAATTCACCCCTCCACTTT
TRBJ1-2,.,.,13,TRBV6-5,CASSYEGNDGYTF,TGTGCCAGCAGTTACGAAGGGAACGATGGCTACACCTTC
TRBJ2-7,many,TRBD2,16,TRBV10-3,CAISESASGNSYEQYF,TGTGCCATCAGTGAGTCTGCTAGCGGCAATTCCTACGAGCAGTACTTC
TRBJ1-5,.,.,13,TRBV4-3,CASSQRENQPQHF,TGCGCCAGCAGCCAGAGGGAAAATCAGCCCCAGCATTTT
TRBJ1-1,.,.,14,TRBV4-3,CASQWARQNTEAFF,TGCGCCAGCCAATGGGCCAGGCAGAACACTGAAGCTTTCTTT
TRBJ2-3,few,.,13,TRBV6-5,CASRGTSADTQYF,TGTGCCAGCAGGGGGACGTCGGCAGATACGCAGTATTTT
TRBJ2-3,few,.,14,TRBV2,CASSEGLSTDTQYF,TGTGCCAGCAGTGAAGGACTTAGCACAGATACGCAGTATTTT
TRBJ1-6,few,TRBD1,13,TRBV29-1,CSVRQGRNSPLHF,TGCAGCGTGCGACAGGGTCGCAATTCACCCCTCCACTTT
TRBJ1-1,few,.,15,TRBV27,CASSPVALWDTEAFF,TGTGCCAGCAGTCCCGTGGCACTTTGGGACACTGAAGCTTTCTTT
TRBJ2-3,many,.,17,TRBV7-2,CASSLGLGQRYTDTQYF,TGTGCCAGCAGCTTAGGGTTGGGGCAGAGATACACAGATACGCAGTATTTT
TRBJ1-3,few,.,12,TRBV7-9,CASLSSGNTIYF,TGTGCCAGCTTAAGCTCTGGAAACACCATATATTTT
TRBJ1-6,.,.,14,TRBV20-1,CSARVGHYNSPLHF,TGCAGTGCTAGGGTAGGACACTATAATTCACCCCTCCACTTT
TRBJ1-6,.,.,15,TRBV12-3/TRBV12-4,CASSQKQGLNSPLHF,TGTGCCAGCAGTCAGAAACAGGGACTTAATTCACCCCTCCACTTT
TRBJ1-4,many,.,14,TRBV18,CASSSTATNEKLFF,TGTGCCAGCTCATCGACAGCAACTAATGAAAAACTGTTTTTT
TRBJ2-7,few,TRBD1,16,TRBV27,CASSPLGQGSGYEQYF,TGTGCCAGCAGCCCCCTCGGACAGGGCTCGGGTTACGAGCAGTACTTC
TRBJ2-3,medium-sized,TRBD2,16,TRBV4-3,CASSQERGGGPDTQYF,TGCGCCAGCAGCCAAGAGCGGGGGGGCGGGCCAGATACGCAGTATTTT
TRBJ1-4,many,.,13,TRBV10-3,CAISAGMEEKLFF,TGTGCCATCAGTGCAGGAATGGAGGAAAAACTGTTTTTT
TRBJ2-3,.,.,15,TRBV15,CATSRVGRGTDTQYF,TGTGCCACCAGCAGAGTTGGTCGGGGCACAGATACGCAGTATTTT
TRBJ2-7,.,.,10,TRBV20-1,CSATNYEQYF,TGCAGTGCTACTAACTACGAGCAGTACTTC
TRBJ1-2,few,.,12,TRBV29-1,CSVDWGNYGYTF,TGCAGCGTTGATTGGGGGAACTATGGCTACACCTTC
TRBJ1-3,.,TRBD1,14,TRBV10-3,CAIRGDSSGNTIYF,TGTGCCATCAGGGGGGACAGCTCTGGAAACACCATATATTTT
TRBJ1-3,many,.,16,TRBV7-3,CASSLTAGAAGNTIYF,TGTGCCAGCTCCCTAACTGCGGGGGCTGCCGGAAACACCATATATTTT
TRBJ2-6,many,TRBD1,16,TRBV5-4,CASRRGQGGGANVLTF,TGTGCCAGCAGAAGGGGACAGGGTGGCGGGGCCAACGTCCTGACTTTC
TRBJ2-1,few,.,13,TRBV5-6,CASSSDRSYEQFF,TGTGCCAGCAGCTCGGACAGATCATATGAGCAGTTCTTC
TRBJ1-2,few,TRBD1,15,TRBV12-3/TRBV12-4,CASSFWDRRDYGYTF,TGTGCCAGCAGTTTCTGGGACAGGAGGGACTATGGCTACACCTTC
TRBJ2-1,many,TRBD1,19,TRBV7-2,CASSLSRGPGTGIWNEQFF,TGTGCCAGCAGCTTAAGTCGGGGCCCCGGGACAGGGATCTGGAATGAGCAGTTCTTC
TRBJ1-5,few,TRBD1,14,TRBV2,CASSKTGGSQPQHF,TGTGCCAGCAGTAAAACAGGGGGAAGCCAGCCCCAGCATTTT
TRBJ2-7,.,.,13,TRBV29-1,CSVPGRSSYEQYF,TGCAGCGTTCCCGGACGGAGCTCCTACGAGCAGTACTTC
TRBJ2-7,many,TRBD2,12,TRBV29-1,CSVELLAREQYF,TGCAGCGTTGAATTACTAGCGAGGGAGCAGTACTTC
TRBJ1-1,.,.,16,TRBV7-8,CASSLSSLVMNTEAFF,TGTGCCAGCAGCTTATCCAGTCTGGTCATGAACACTGAAGCTTTCTTT
TRBJ2-3,many,.,13,TRBV5-5,CASSWTDTDTQYF,TGTGCCAGCAGCTGGACAGACACAGATACGCAGTATTTT
TRBJ1-1,.,TRBD1,16,TRBV20-1,CSARDSGQAMNTEAFF,TGCAGTGCTAGAGATTCCGGACAGGCCATGAACACTGAAGCTTTCTTT
TRBJ2-2,many,.,14,TRBV25-1,CASSSGTDDGELFF,TGTGCCAGCAGTTCCGGGACGGATGACGGGGAGCTGTTTTTT
TRBJ1-5,few,.,13,TRBV6-5,CASRNLDAGPQHF,TGTGCCAGCAGAAACCTGGATGCGGGGCCCCAGCATTTT
TRBJ1-6,.,.,15,TRBV7-2,CASSLAESYNSPLHF,TGTGCCAGCAGCTTAGCGGAGTCCTATAATTCACCCCTCCACTTT
TRBJ2-1,few,TRBD2,12,TRBV19,CASSIGRGEQFF,TGTGCCAGTAGTATTGGGAGGGGAGAGCAGTTCTTC
TRBJ1-5,.,.,13,TRBV6-6,CASSLDGTQPQHF,TGTGCCAGCAGCCTTGACGGGACACAGCCCCAGCATTTT
TRBJ2-3,.,TRBD1,18,TRBV27,CASSGTGVSSANTDTQYF,TGTGCCAGCAGCGGGACAGGGGTTTCTTCGGCCAACACAGATACGCAGTATTTT
TRBJ1-2,.,.,14,TRBV27,CASSFRQGGYGYTF,TGTGCCAGCAGTTTTAGGCAGGGAGGCTATGGCTACACCTTC
TRBJ1-5,few,.,16,TRBV6-2/TRBV6-3,CASRTAIGSFNQPQHF,TGTGCCAGCAGAACGGCAATTGGGTCTTTCAATCAGCCCCAGCATTTT
TRBJ1-4,few,.,13,TRBV6-5,CASSAREHREDLF,TGTGCCAGCAGCGCAAGGGAACACAGGGAGGACCTTTTT